The T cell receptor (beta chain) under discussion was sequenced for a study of T cell repertoires in cytomegalovirus infection. As for the study in general: Public TCR beta signature analysis indicated the presence of both CMV infection and matching HLA type. Findings and caveats of the study: What dominated the ex vivo response were HLA-C-restricted CMV-specific TCR beta clonotypes. The cumulative frequency of public TCR beta families identified carriers of CMV plus the relevant HLA.

This clonotype has a count of ten or more. The antigen remains undetermined. Using its own MiXCR run on the reads, TCRdb lists one record per CDR3 protein. The table shows approximately 500,000 distinct CDR3 sequences, with about 15% occurring only once. The V end was cut by 5 bases, the J end by 7 bases, with 18 bases between. The CDR3 is 15 residues long. This sequence joins TRBV12-3 or TRBV12-4 and TRBJ1-5; TRBD1 might be the D (6 bases). The clonotype originates from a human donor in good health (CMV status not recorded). Some clones in this sample may be carry-over from other donors' samples. The sequenced sample consisted of CD8+ T cells from PBMCs. The CDR3 loop reads CASSPQQGYGQPQHF. CDR3 DNA: TGTGCCAGCAGTCCACAACAGGGTTATGGGCAGCCCCAGCATTTT.